This T cell receptor beta chain was identified in a study of blood T cell repertoires in COVID-19. As for the study in general: The study drew acute and convalescent COVID-19 samples from the United States, Italy and Spain. PBMCs, B-cell-depleted T cells, or T cells provided the cDNA or gDNA that made up the material.

Assignment of participants to cohorts was predicated upon participant-reported clinical history. Recovered status applied to Cohort 3 donors who had two consecutive negative PCRs. It also applied to those with clearance or with symptom resolution. Measured with immunoSEQ multiplex PCR; TCRdb has only the in-frame clones, and not every one. The table shows 95,000 to 150,000 clones, with roughly 89% occurring only once. Germline assignment: CDR1 LGHNA and CDR2 YNFKEQ. With 1 base removed from V and 5 bases from J, the gap between germline ends came to 14 bases. CDR3 length: 15 amino acids. The rearrangement links TRBV4-2 to TRBJ1-2; no firm D call. This receptor was taken from a woman aged 30 to 39 who had recovered from COVID-19. The sample taken for sequencing was PBMCs or T cells enriched from blood (not recorded which). This chain's CDR3 is CASSQVQEAAYGYTF. The CDR3 DNA sequence: TGTGCCAGCAGCCAAGTTCAGGAAGCGGCTTATGGCTACACCTTC.